The 19 T cell receptor beta chains below were found in one sample sequenced in a study of beta chain features in type 1 diabetes. For these receptors, no antigen is known. The isolated RNA, all of it, was reverse transcribed, so expressed TCRB transcripts were what got sequenced. Sequenced by immunoSEQ multiplex PCR; TCRdb stores in-frame clones only, minus some. The data hold 150,000 to 200,000 clones, with over 55% observed a single time. Notes on the study in general: Shortening of TCRB CDR3s, moderate but significant, appeared in all four CD4+ subsets of Type 1 diabetes patients.

The specimen sequenced was naive CD4+ T cells from blood. The receptors originated from a man aged 25-40 years with type 1 diabetes.

The rearrangement joins TRBV4-3 to TRBJ2-7, with D perhaps TRBD2 (5 bases). The germline V and J ends were trimmed by 0 bases and 0 bases, with 15 bases remaining between them. The CDR3 has 17 residues. CDR1 is LGHNA, CDR2 YSLEER, per germline. The CDR3 sequence: CASSQDPATGSSYEQYF. CDR3 nucleotide sequence: TGCGCCAGCAGCCAAGATCCCGCCACGGGAAGCTCCTACGAGCAGTACTTC.

This CDR3 is CASSFRGGAGDTQYF. The CDR3 DNA reads as TGTGCCAGCAGCTTTCGCGGGGGGGCAGGAGATACGCAGTATTTT. The chain links TRBV7-2 to TRBJ2-3; 9 bases align to TRBD2. The V and J ends lost 3 bases and 5 bases, in that order; junction bases with no gene match: 6. The CDR3 extends over 15 amino acids. CDR1 and CDR2 (germline): SGHTA, FQGNSA.

The chain links TRBV12-5 to TRBJ2-5; 7 bases align to TRBD2. The CDR3 totals 13 residues. Germline assignment: CDR1 LGHNT and CDR2 FRNRAP. V lost 7 bases and J lost 1; bases outside the gene matches: 3. In DNA form, the CDR3 reads TGTGCTAGTGTTGCTAGCGGCCAAGAGACCCAGTACTTC. This sequence encodes CASVASGQETQYF.

V usage is TRBV28 and J usage is TRBJ2-5, with TRBD1 as a possible D gene (5 bases). Deletions cut 5 bases from V and 2 bases from J, with 12 bases between. The germline V gene has CDR1 MDHEN and CDR2 SYDVKM. The CDR3 is 14 residues long. In DNA, the CDR3 is TGTGCCAGCAGTCAGACAGCCACGCAAGAGACCCAGTACTTC. The encoded protein is CASSQTATQETQYF.

CDR3 protein: CASSQDASGAYNEQFF. DNA for the CDR3: TGCGCCAGCAGCCAAGACGCTAGCGGGGCCTACAATGAGCAGTTCTTC. The V gene is TRBV4-1, the J gene TRBJ2-1, with 9 bases fitting TRBD2. CDR3 length: 16 amino acids. The junction had 2 bases not matched to a gene; V was cut back by 0 bases and J by 2 bases. Germline V CDR1 and CDR2: MGHRA, YSYEKL.

The chain employs TRBV27 and TRBJ2-3; 13 positions agree with TRBD2. Losses at the gene ends were 3 bases for V and 3 bases for J; bases not matched to a gene: 9. In germline, CDR1 is MNHEY, CDR2 SMNVEV (reference sequence). The CDR3 covers 18 residues. The CDR3: CASSLFTSGGAGTDTQYF. In DNA, the CDR3 is TGTGCCAGCAGTTTGTTTACTAGCGGGGGGGCCGGGACAGATACGCAGTATTTT.

There are a few counts of this clone. CDR3 coding DNA: TGTGCCATCAGTGAGCGGACGCTGAACACTGAAGCTTTCTTT. Its protein is CAISERTLNTEAFF. This chain uses TRBV10-3 with TRBJ1-1; D remains unclear. The CDR3 spans 14 residues. Trimming stripped 2 bases from V and 0 bases from J, with 7 bases between. Looked up from germline, CDR1 is ENHRY and CDR2 is SYGVKD.

This clone was observed a few times. The CDR3, as DNA: TGTGCCTGGAGTCGGGACCGATACCAAGAGACCCAGTACTTC. The encoded protein is CAWSRDRYQETQYF. The rearrangement uses TRBV30 and TRBJ2-5; perhaps D is TRBD1 or TRBD2 (5 bases each). Trimming took off 2 bases at V and 0 bases at J, with 10 bases between the two ends. Germline V gene data show CDR1 as GTSNPN and CDR2 as SVGIG (reference sequence). The CDR3 runs 14 residues.

This sequence joins TRBV7-9 and TRBJ2-3; 9 nucleotides align to TRBD1. In germline, CDR1 is SEHNR, CDR2 FQNEAQ (reference sequence). This CDR3 region has 15 residues. The junction had 3 bases not matched to a gene; V was cut back by 5 bases and J by 0 bases. The chain's CDR3 is CASSPGTGSTDTQYF. In DNA form, the CDR3 reads TGTGCCAGCAGCCCAGGGACAGGGAGCACAGATACGCAGTATTTT.

The chain is built from TRBV9 and TRBJ1-1; the D gene is possibly TRBD1 (5 bases). Trimming took off 4 bases at V and 0 bases at J, with 13 bases between the two ends. Per the germline V gene, CDR1 is SGDLS and CDR2 is YYNGEE. The CDR3 runs 15 residues. DNA for the CDR3: TGTGCCAGCAGCTCCCGACAGAGTTTGAACACTGAAGCTTTCTTT. As protein: CASSSRQSLNTEAFF. The full variable domain, its missing parts supplied by reference TRBV9 and TRBJ1-1, is DSGVTQTPKHLITATGQRVTLRCSPRSGDLSVYWYQQSLDQGLQFLIQYYNGEERAKGNILERFSAQQFPDLHSELNLSSLELGDSALYFCASSSRQSLNTEAFFGQGTRLTVV.

The V gene is TRBV15, the J gene TRBJ1-1; the D is unclear. CDR1 is LNHNV and CDR2 is YYDKDF in the germline V gene (reference sequence). The CDR3 totals 15 residues. Trimming stripped 5 bases from V and 3 bases from J, with 16 bases between. The CDR3 is CATSATTGEHTEAFF. The CDR3 DNA reads TGTGCCACCAGCGCCACCACCGGAGAGCACACTGAAGCTTTCTTT.

The genes are TRBV28 and TRBJ2-1; TRBD1 aligns across 10 bases. This CDR3 spans 15 amino acids. The V gene's germline CDR1 is MDHEN and CDR2 SYDVKM. V shed 6 bases and J 8 bases; nucleotides not matched to a gene: 10. CDR3 bases: TGTGCCAGCAGGATCCCGGGACAGGGGTTGGATGAGCAGTTCTTC. Its translation: CASRIPGQGLDEQFF. The entire variable domain, with the rest obtained from reference TRBV28 and TRBJ2-1, is as follows: DVKVTQSSRYLVKRTGEKVFLECVQDMDHENMFWYRQDPGLGLRLIYFSYDVKMKEKGDIPEGYSVSREKKERFSLILESASTNQTSMYLCASRIPGQGLDEQFFGPGTRLTVL.

The chain joins TRBV11-2 to TRBJ2-7, with a possible D match to TRBD1 (5 bases). Trimming removed 2 bases at V and 0 bases at J, with 14 bases between. In germline, CDR1 is SGHAT, CDR2 FQNNGV. This CDR3 has 16 amino acids. CDR3 sequence reads: CASSLSTGELSYEQYF. The DNA of the CDR3 is TGTGCCAGCAGCTTATCCACAGGTGAACTCTCCTACGAGCAGTACTTC.

The chain recombines TRBV9 with TRBJ2-3, with 13 positions matching TRBD2. The CDR3 sequence is 17 residues long. Germline V CDR1 and CDR2: SGDLS, YYNGEE. V gave up 3 bases and J gave up 1 base; unmatched junction bases: 5. CDR3 loop: CASSALGLAGGTDTQYF. CDR3 DNA: TGTGCCAGCAGCGCTCTCGGACTAGCGGGGGGCACAGATACGCAGTATTTT.

The CDR3 region is CASSSGQGDNEQFF. Here the CDR3 DNA reads TGTGCCAGCAGCTCGGGACAGGGGGACAATGAGCAGTTCTTC. V usage is TRBV9 and J usage is TRBJ2-1; 11 nucleotides line up with TRBD1. The V segment lost 4 bases and the J segment 5 bases; nucleotides outside the gene matches: 2. Germline V CDR1 and CDR2: SGDLS, YYNGEE. The CDR3 consists of 14 residues.

V is TRBV11-2 and J is TRBJ2-4; D not certain. This CDR3 spans 11 amino acids. The V end lost 0 bases, the J end lost 15 bases, and 9 bases lay between the germline ends. The germline CDR1 and CDR2 sequences are SGHAT and FQNNGV. The CDR3 region is CASSLEAAVYF. The CDR3 coding sequence is TGTGCCAGCAGCTTAGAGGCGGCGGTGTACTTC.

In the case of this clone: One end of the junction fails to match germline, which may point to a read error. The genes are TRBV14 and TRBJ2-3, with D perhaps assigned TRBD1 or TRBD2 (5 bases each). The CDR3 runs to 12 residues. CDR1 SGHDN and CDR2 FVKESK come from the germline V gene. This chain's CDR3 is CASSQEGRTVGF. The CDR3 DNA is TGTGCCAGCAGCCAAGAGGGACGAACCGTTGGTTTT.

The chain recombines TRBV7-2 with TRBJ2-7, with a weak D call TRBD1 (6 bases). CDR3 length: 15 amino acids. Germline CDR1 reads SGHTA; CDR2 reads FQGNSA. V was trimmed by 2 bases and J by 2 bases, leaving 13 bases between them. The CDR3 protein is CASSLMGARAYEQYF. Here the CDR3 DNA reads TGTGCCAGCAGCTTAATGGGGGCCCGAGCCTACGAGCAGTACTTC.

The rearrangement links TRBV5-6 to TRBJ1-5; D not certain. V lost 2 bases and J lost 5, with 5 bases in between. The CDR3 has 12 amino acids. The germline gives CDR1 SGHDT, CDR2 YYEEEE. In nucleotides, the CDR3 is TGTGCCAGCAGCTTAATAGATCAGCCCCAGCATTTT. This translates into CASSLIDQPQHF.